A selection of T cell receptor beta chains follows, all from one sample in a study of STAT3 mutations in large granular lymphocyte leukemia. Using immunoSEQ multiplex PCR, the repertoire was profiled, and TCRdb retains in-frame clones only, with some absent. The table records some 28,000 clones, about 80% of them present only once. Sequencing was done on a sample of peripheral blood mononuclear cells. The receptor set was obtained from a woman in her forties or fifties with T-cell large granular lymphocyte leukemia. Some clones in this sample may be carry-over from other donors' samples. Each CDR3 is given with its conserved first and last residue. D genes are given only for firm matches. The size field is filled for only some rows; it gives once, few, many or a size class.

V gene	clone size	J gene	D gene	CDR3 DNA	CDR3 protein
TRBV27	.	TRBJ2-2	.	TGTGCCAGCAAAGGTAGCCCTGGAGGGGAGCTGTTTTTT	CASKGSPGGELFF
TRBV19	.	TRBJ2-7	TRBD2	TGTGCCAGTAGTGGCCCCACTCGCGGGGGCTCCTACGAGCAGTACTTC	CASSGPTRGGSYEQYF
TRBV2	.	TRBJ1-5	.	TGTGCCAGCAAATCAGGAGGGGGGAGGAAACAGCCCCAGCATTTT	CASKSGGGRKQPQHF
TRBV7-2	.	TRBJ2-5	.	TGTGCCAGCAGCTTAGACTACATTCAAGAGACCCAGTACTTC	CASSLDYIQETQYF
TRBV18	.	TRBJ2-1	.	TGTGCCAGCTCACCCAGAAGGGATGAGCAGTTCTTC	CASSPRRDEQFF
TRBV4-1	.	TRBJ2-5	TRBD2	TGCGCCAGCAGCCAAGCCAGCGGGGGGGTGGAGACCCAGTACTTC	CASSQASGGVETQYF
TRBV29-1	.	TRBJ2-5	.	TGCAGCGTAATGGGACAGACCCAGTACTTC	CSVMGQTQYF
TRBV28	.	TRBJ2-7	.	TGTGCCAGCAGGGGCAGGCTCTACGAGCAGTACTTC	CASRGRLYEQYF
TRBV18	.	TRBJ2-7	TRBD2	TGTGCCAGCTCACCCTCCAGCGGGAGATACGAGCAGTACTTC	CASSPSSGRYEQYF
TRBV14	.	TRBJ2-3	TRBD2	TGTGCCAGCAGCCACTCGACTAGCGGCAAAACAGATACGCAGTATTTT	CASSHSTSGKTDTQYF
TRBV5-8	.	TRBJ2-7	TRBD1	TGTGCCAGCAGCGGAACCACCCCGGGACAGGGCCGCTACGAGCAGTACTTC	CASSGTTPGQGRYEQYF
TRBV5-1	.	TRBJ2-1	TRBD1	TGCGCCAGCAGCTTGATGGGACAGGAGGCCAATGAGCAGTTCTTC	CASSLMGQEANEQFF
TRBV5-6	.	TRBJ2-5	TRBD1	TGTGCCAGCACGCTGAGACAGGGGAGTCTCAGGGAGACCCAGTACTTC	CASTLRQGSLRETQYF
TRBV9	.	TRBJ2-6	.	TGTGCCAGCAGCGACAACGCTGGGGCCAACGTCCTGACTTTC	CASSDNAGANVLTF
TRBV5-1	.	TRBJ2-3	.	TGCGCCAGCAGCGAACAGAGTAGCACAGATACGCAGTATTTT	CASSEQSSTDTQYF
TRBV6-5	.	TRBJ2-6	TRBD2	TGTGCCAGCAGTTCTAGCGGGAAGGCGGGGGCCAACGTCCTGACTTTC	CASSSSGKAGANVLTF
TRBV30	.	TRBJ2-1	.	TGTGCCTGGAGCGACTTTAGCTCCTACAATGAGCAGTTCTTC	CAWSDFSSYNEQFF
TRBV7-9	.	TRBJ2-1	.	TGTGCCAGCGGTCCGGACCTGACTAATGAGCAGTTCTTC	CASGPDLTNEQFF
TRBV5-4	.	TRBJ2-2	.	TGTGCCAGCAGTGCAGGCGGCCCTACGAACACCGGGGAGCTGTTTTTT	CASSAGGPTNTGELFF
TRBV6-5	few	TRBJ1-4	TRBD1	TGTGCCAGCAGTTCTTACGGGACAGGGCGTGAAAAACTGTTTTTT	CASSSYGTGREKLFF
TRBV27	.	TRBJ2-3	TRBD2	TGTGCCAGCAGTTTGGGGACTAGCGGCAGCACAGATACGCAGTATTTT	CASSLGTSGSTDTQYF
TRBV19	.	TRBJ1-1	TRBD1	TGTGCCAGTAGTCGGGACAGGTCGAACACTGAAGCTTTCTTT	CASSRDRSNTEAFF
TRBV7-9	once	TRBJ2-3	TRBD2	TGTGCCAGCAGCCCGGGACTAGCGGGAGTGGAAGATACGCAGTATTTT	CASSPGLAGVEDTQYF
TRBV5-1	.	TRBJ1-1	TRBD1	TGCGCCAGCAGCTTGTACAGGGGGCTCACTGAAGCTTTCTTT	CASSLYRGLTEAFF
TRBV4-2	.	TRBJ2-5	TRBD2	TGTGCCAGCAGCCAAGATTCCGGGGGAGGGAAGACCCAGTACTTC	CASSQDSGGGKTQYF
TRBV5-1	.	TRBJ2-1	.	TGCGCCAGCAGCTTGGATTTTAATGAGCAGTTCTTC	CASSLDFNEQFF
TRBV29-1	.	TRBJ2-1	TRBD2	TGCAGCGGCAAGACTAGCTGGGAGGGCTCCTACAATGAGCAGTTCTTC	CSGKTSWEGSYNEQFF